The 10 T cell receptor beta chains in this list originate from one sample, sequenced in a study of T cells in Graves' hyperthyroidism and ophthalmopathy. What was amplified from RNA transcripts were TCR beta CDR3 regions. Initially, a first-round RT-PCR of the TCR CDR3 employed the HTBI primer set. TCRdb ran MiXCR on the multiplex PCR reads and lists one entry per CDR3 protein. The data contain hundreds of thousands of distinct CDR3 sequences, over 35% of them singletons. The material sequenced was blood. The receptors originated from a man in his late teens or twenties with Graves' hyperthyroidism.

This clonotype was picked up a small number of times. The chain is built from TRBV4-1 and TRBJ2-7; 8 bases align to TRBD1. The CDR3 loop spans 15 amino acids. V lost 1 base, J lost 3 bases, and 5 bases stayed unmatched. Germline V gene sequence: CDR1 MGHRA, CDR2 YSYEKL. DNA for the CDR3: TGCGCCAGCAGCCAAGTGCAGGACAGGGACTACGAGCAGTACTTC. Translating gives CASSQVQDRDYEQYF.

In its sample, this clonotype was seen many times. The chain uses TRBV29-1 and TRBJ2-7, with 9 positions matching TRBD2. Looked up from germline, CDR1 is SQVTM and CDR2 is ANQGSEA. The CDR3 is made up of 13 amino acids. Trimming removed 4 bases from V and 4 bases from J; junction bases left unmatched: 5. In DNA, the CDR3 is TGCAGCGTTGTCCCTAGCGGGATTTACGAGCAGTACTTC. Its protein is CSVVPSGIYEQYF.

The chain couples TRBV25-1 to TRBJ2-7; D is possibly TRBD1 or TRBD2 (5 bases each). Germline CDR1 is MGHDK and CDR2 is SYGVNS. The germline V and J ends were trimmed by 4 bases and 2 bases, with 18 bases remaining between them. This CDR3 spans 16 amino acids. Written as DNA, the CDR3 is TGTGCCAGCAGTGTCACGGCGGGCCGACAGACCTACGAGCAGTACTTC. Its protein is CASSVTAGRQTYEQYF.

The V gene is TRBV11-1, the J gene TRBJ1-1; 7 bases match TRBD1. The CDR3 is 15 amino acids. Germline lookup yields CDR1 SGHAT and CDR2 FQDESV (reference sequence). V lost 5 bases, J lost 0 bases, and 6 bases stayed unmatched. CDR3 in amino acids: CASSPTTGMNTEAFF. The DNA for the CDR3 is TGTGCCAGCAGCCCAACGACAGGGATGAACACTGAAGCTTTCTTT.

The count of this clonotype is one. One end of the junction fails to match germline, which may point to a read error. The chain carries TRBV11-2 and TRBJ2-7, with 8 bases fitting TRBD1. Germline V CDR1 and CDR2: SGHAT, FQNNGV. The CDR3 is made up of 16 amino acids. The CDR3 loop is CTSSLRGTGDYYEQYF. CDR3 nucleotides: TGTACCAGCAGCCTTCGGGGGACAGGTGACTACTACGAGCAGTACTTC.

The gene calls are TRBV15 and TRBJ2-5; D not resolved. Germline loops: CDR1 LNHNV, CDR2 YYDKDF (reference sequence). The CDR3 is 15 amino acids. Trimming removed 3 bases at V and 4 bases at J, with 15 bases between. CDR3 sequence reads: CATSSFRVGSETQYF. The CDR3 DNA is TGTGCCACCAGCAGCTTCCGGGTAGGGTCAGAGACCCAGTACTTC. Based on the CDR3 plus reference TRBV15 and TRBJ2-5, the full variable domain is DAMVIQNPRYQVTQFGKPVTLSCSQTLNHNVMYWYQQKSSQAPKLLFHYYDKDFNNEADTPDNFQSRRPNTSFCFLDIRSPGLGDTAMYLCATSSFRVGSETQYFGPGTRLLVL.

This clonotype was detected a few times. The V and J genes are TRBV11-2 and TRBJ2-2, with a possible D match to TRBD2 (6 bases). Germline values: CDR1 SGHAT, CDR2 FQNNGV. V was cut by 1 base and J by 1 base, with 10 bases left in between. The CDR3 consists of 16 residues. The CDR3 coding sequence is TGTGCCAGCAGCTTAGTTAGCGGATTGAACACCGGGGAGCTGTTTTTT. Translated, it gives CASSLVSGLNTGELFF.

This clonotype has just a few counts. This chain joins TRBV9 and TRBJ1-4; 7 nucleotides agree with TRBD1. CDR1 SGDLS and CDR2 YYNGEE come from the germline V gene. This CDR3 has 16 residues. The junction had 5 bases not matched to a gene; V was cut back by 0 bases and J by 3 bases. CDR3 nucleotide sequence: TGTGCCAGCAGCGTAGCTCAGGGGGGCTCTAATGAAAAACTGTTTTTT. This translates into CASSVAQGGSNEKLFF.

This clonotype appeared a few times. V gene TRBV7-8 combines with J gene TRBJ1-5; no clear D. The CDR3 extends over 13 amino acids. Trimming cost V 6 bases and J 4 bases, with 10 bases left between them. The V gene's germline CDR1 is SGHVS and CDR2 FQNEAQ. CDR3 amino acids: CASSVPGNQPQHF. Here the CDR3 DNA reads TGTGCCAGCAGTGTACCAGGAAATCAGCCCCAGCATTTT.

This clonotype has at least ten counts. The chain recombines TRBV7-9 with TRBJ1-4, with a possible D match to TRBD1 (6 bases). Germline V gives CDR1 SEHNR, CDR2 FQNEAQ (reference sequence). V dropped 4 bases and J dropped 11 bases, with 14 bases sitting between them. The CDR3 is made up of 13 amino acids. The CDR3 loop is CASSSWTDQKLFF. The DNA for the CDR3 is TGTGCCAGCAGCTCATGGACAGATCAGAAACTGTTTTTT.